A single sample gave rise to the 2 T cell receptor beta chains below, sequenced in a study of T cell clonality in common variable immunodeficiency. Findings and limits, study-wide: Common variable immunodeficiency TCR beta sequences reportedly had fewer deletions and N-nucleotide insertions.

TCRdb's table, derived via immunoSEQ multiplex PCR, lists solely in-frame clones and lacks some. The sample holds fewer than 30,000 clones, and no clone turns up only once. These receptors lack a known antigen. Sequencing was done on a sample of peripheral blood mononuclear cells. These receptors came from a human donor with common variable immunodeficiency.

In this sample, this clone is medium-sized. The CDR3 end is not reached by the read, which stops 3 residues before it; the germline J gene fills it in. This chain connects TRBV10-3 to TRBJ2-5, with a possible D match to TRBD1 (6 bases). This CDR3 is 14 amino acids long. The ends were cut back, 0 bases at V and 5 bases at J, with 10 bases in the middle. Germline CDR1 reads ENHRY; CDR2 reads SYGVKD. The chain's CDR3 is CAISESMGAETQYF. The CDR3 bases that were read are TGTGCCATCAGTGAGTCGATGGGGGCCGAGACC.

A remark on this clone: The CDR3 end lies 3 residues beyond the end of the read and is filled in from the germline J gene. The gene calls are TRBV5-1 and TRBJ2-7, with 9 bases lining up with TRBD1. The CDR3 has 15 residues. CDR1 SGHRS and CDR2 YFSETQ come from the germline V gene. J gave up 5 bases and V 1 base, and 7 bases lay outside the gene matches. The CDR3 loop reads CASSLTQTGGHEQYF. The part of the CDR3 DNA that was read is TGCGCCAGCAGCTTGACCCAGACAGGGGGTCACGAG.